The clone carrying this T cell receptor beta chain was observed a handful of times. Germline-derived CDR1 and CDR2 are SEHNR and FQNEAQ (reference sequence). CDR3 length: 17 amino acids. V shed 5 bases and J shed 1 base, with 20 bases lying between them. The data originate from a study of identical twins. TCRdb redid the calling of the 5' RACE reads with MiXCR, one entry per CDR3 protein. The table includes more than 400,000 distinct CDR3 sequences, around 15% detected once. Separately, the same data were catalogued under a study of yellow fever vaccine responses in identical twins.

Material: CD4+ T cells sorted from blood. The source is a woman aged 18-29 years in good health. The rearrangement uses TRBV7-9 and TRBJ1-1; no clear D. In nucleotides, the CDR3 is TGTGCCAGCAGCAAAGAGGTTGGGCACAGATCGAACACTGAAGCTTTCTTT. It is translated as CASSKEVGHRSNTEAFF.